Listed below are T cell receptor beta chains from one sample, sequenced in a study of blood T cell repertoires in COVID-19. Using immunoSEQ multiplex PCR, the repertoire was profiled, and TCRdb retains in-frame clones only, with some absent. The table shows approximately 300,000 clones, with 90% occurring only once. What was sequenced was PBMCs or T cells enriched from blood (not recorded which). These receptors originate from a woman aged 25 to 39 who had been exposed to COVID-19. CDR3s include the opening cysteine and the closing phenylalanine or tryptophan. Fields, in order: D gene, clone size, J gene, V gene, CDR3 length, CDR3 protein, CDR3 DNA. The D gene is left open where the match is weak. A clone size is listed for some rows: how often the clone was seen (once, few, many), or a class if it is expanded.

NA | few | TRBJ1-1 | TRBV19 | 13 | CASSLLRDTEAFF | TGTGCCAGTAGTCTGCTCCGGGACACTGAAGCTTTCTTT
NA | NA | TRBJ1-1 | TRBV29-1 | 14 | CSSKRRAQDTEAFF | TGCAGTTCCAAACGGAGGGCGCAGGACACTGAAGCTTTCTTT
TRBD1 | NA | TRBJ1-5 | TRBV19 | 13 | CASSRDSGQPQHF | TGTGCCAGTAGCCGGGACAGTGGGCAGCCCCAGCATTTT
TRBD1 | NA | TRBJ2-4 | TRBV5-5 | 15 | CASSSAPDRVIVGYF | TGTGCCAGCAGCTCCGCCCCGGACAGGGTGATTGTTGGGTACTTC
TRBD1 | NA | TRBJ1-2 | TRBV7-2 | 14 | CASSSDRGVGGYTF | TGTGCCAGCAGCTCGGACAGGGGGGTAGGAGGCTACACCTTC
NA | NA | TRBJ2-1 | TRBV30 | 19 | CAWSVKEPQGRKPYNEQFF | TGTGCCTGGAGTGTAAAAGAGCCTCAAGGCAGGAAGCCCTACAATGAGCAGTTCTTC
NA | NA | TRBJ1-2 | TRBV5-1 | 13 | CASSFGHNYGYTF | TGCGCCAGCAGCTTCGGACACAACTATGGCTACACCTTC
NA | NA | TRBJ1-2 | TRBV7-2 | 15 | CASSLEIGHPPGNTF | TGTGCCAGCAGCTTAGAAATTGGGCACCCGCCGGGGAACACCTTC
NA | few | TRBJ2-7 | TRBV19 | 16 | CASSRQGGELFNEQYF | TGTGCCAGTAGCCGCCAAGGGGGGGAATTGTTCAACGAGCAGTACTTC
TRBD1 | NA | TRBJ1-4 | TRBV5-1 | 14 | CASSPDRGDEKLFF | TGCGCCAGCAGCCCCGACAGGGGGGATGAAAAACTGTTTTTT
NA | NA | TRBJ1-6 | TRBV28 | 13 | CASKVGLTSPLHF | TGTGCCAGCAAAGTAGGACTCACTTCACCCCTCCACTTT
NA | NA | TRBJ1-1 | TRBV11-2 | 15 | CASSLFRSMNTEAFF | TGTGCCAGCAGCTTATTTAGGAGCATGAACACTGAAGCTTTCTTT
NA | NA | TRBJ1-1 | TRBV12-3/TRBV12-4 | 13 | CASSWTEDTEAFF | TGTGCCAGCAGCTGGACAGAAGACACTGAAGCTTTCTTT
TRBD1 | NA | TRBJ1-2 | TRBV27 | 13 | CASSLYRGGGYTF | TGTGCCAGCAGTCTATACAGGGGCGGCGGCTACACCTTC
NA | NA | TRBJ1-2 | TRBV7-8 | 17 | CASSLRPRGTNYHGYTF | TGTGCCAGCAGCCTTCGGCCCCGAGGAACTAACTATCATGGCTACACCTTC
TRBD1 | NA | TRBJ2-7 | TRBV6-6 | 14 | CASSYPGQGSEQYF | TGTGCCAGCAGTTACCCGGGACAGGGGTCCGAGCAGTACTTC
NA | once | TRBJ2-7 | TRBV27 | 15 | CASSLIGVLFYEQYF | TGTGCCAGCAGTTTAATCGGGGTTTTGTTCTACGAGCAGTACTTC
TRBD1 | NA | TRBJ1-1 | TRBV9 | 13 | CASSSLTGTEAFF | TGTGCCAGCAGCTCGCTGACAGGGACTGAAGCTTTCTTT
NA | NA | TRBJ2-7 | TRBV6-6 | 13 | CASSYDNSYEQYF | TGTGCCAGCAGTTACGACAACTCCTACGAGCAGTACTTC
NA | NA | TRBJ1-6 | TRBV18 | 16 | CASSPGHSSYNSPLHF | TGTGCCAGCTCACCAGGGCATAGCTCCTATAATTCACCCCTCCACTTT
NA | NA | TRBJ1-2 | TRBV7-2 | 17 | CASSPGQGPFPNYGYTF | TGCGCCAGCAGCCCAGGCCAGGGTCCCTTCCCTAACTATGGCTACACCTTC
TRBD2 | NA | TRBJ2-7 | TRBV19 | 11 | CASSAAGEQYF | TGTGCCAGTAGTGCAGCGGGGGAGCAGTACTTC
NA | NA | TRBJ2-6 | TRBV29-1 | 17 | CSGLLADKDSGANVLTF | TGCAGCGGCCTGCTTGCGGATAAGGATTCTGGGGCCAACGTCCTGACTTTC
NA | NA | TRBJ1-5 | TRBV3-1/TRBV3-2 | 15 | CASSQDRGGGQPQHF | TGTGCCAGCAGCCAAGACCGGGGGGGCGGACAGCCCCAGCATTTT
TRBD1 | NA | TRBJ1-6 | TRBV19 | 15 | CASSPGDRGNSPLHF | TGTGCCAGTAGTCCAGGGGACAGGGGAAATTCACCCCTCCACTTT
NA | once | TRBJ2-1 | TRBV6-1 | 16 | CASSETIGGDYNEQFF | TGTGCCAGCAGTGAAACAATAGGGGGGGACTACAATGAGCAGTTCTTC
TRBD1 | NA | TRBJ2-7 | TRBV18 | 14 | CASSPTGGYYEQYF | TGTGCCAGCTCACCAACAGGGGGCTACTACGAGCAGTACTTC
TRBD1 | NA | TRBJ1-2 | TRBV19 | 14 | CASSRTGTSGGYTF | TGTGCCAGTAGTAGGACAGGGACAAGTGGTGGCTACACCTTC
NA | NA | TRBJ1-1 | TRBV6-5 | 15 | CASSYSWTTNTEAFF | TGTGCCAGCAGTTACTCGTGGACAACGAACACTGAAGCTTTCTTT
NA | few | TRBJ2-2 | TRBV2 | 14 | CASSESRDTGELFF | TGTGCCAGCAGTGAATCCAGGGACACCGGGGAGCTGTTTTTT
NA | NA | TRBJ1-2 | TRBV5-5 | 17 | CASSLGPGVQARWGYTF | TGTGCCAGCAGCTTGGGCCCGGGGGTACAGGCCAGGTGGGGCTACACCTTC
TRBD2 | once | TRBJ2-5 | TRBV7-6 | 20 | CASSLMWLAGAEIRVETQYF | TGTGCCAGCAGCTTAATGTGGCTAGCGGGGGCCGAAATCCGGGTGGAGACCCAGTACTTC
TRBD2 | NA | TRBJ2-1 | TRBV15 | 16 | CATSRGLAGGSNEQFF | TGTGCCACCAGCAGAGGACTAGCGGGGGGGTCTAATGAGCAGTTCTTC
NA | NA | TRBJ1-3 | TRBV5-1 | 16 | CASSLVAGPSGNTIYF | TGCGCCAGCAGCTTGGTGGCGGGACCATCTGGAAACACCATATATTTT
TRBD2 | NA | TRBJ2-1 | TRBV30 | 16 | CAWSTLLAGAYNEQFF | TGTGCCTGGAGTACTCTTCTAGCGGGGGCTTACAATGAGCAGTTCTTC
NA | NA | TRBJ1-6 | TRBV5-1 | 15 | CASSELQGDNSPLHF | TGCGCCAGCAGCGAGTTACAGGGCGATAATTCACCCCTCCACTTT
TRBD1 | NA | TRBJ2-6 | TRBV18 | 15 | CASSLTGAGANVLTF | TGTGCCAGCTCACTTACAGGGGCTGGGGCCAACGTCCTGACTTTC
NA | NA | TRBJ1-3 | TRBV7-2 | 16 | CASRTAGTPLGNTIYF | TGTGCCAGCAGGACCGCCGGGACTCCCCTCGGAAACACCATATATTTT
NA | NA | TRBJ1-5 | TRBV6-5 | 14 | CASSRGGPNQPQHF | TGTGCCAGCAGTCGCGGGGGGCCTAATCAGCCCCAGCATTTT
NA | NA | TRBJ1-3 | TRBV10-3 | 13 | CAISESDSSTIYF | TGTGCCATCAGTGAGTCCGATAGTAGCACCATATATTTT
NA | NA | TRBJ1-5 | TRBV21-1 | 19 | CASSKPGQRILNSNQPQHF | TGTGCCAGCAGCAAACCGGGACAGAGGATATTGAATAGCAATCAGCCCCAGCATTTT
TRBD1 | NA | TRBJ1-2 | TRBV18 | 13 | CASSRTGDYGYTF | TGTGCCAGCTCACGGACAGGAGACTATGGCTACACCTTC
TRBD1 | NA | TRBJ1-2 | TRBV3-1/TRBV3-2 | 14 | CATQRTGAFYGYTF | TGTGCCACCCAGAGGACAGGCGCCTTTTATGGCTACACCTTC
TRBD1 | NA | TRBJ1-4 | TRBV2 | 15 | CASRWTGAANEKLFF | TGTGCCAGCAGATGGACAGGGGCGGCTAATGAAAAACTGTTTTTT
NA | NA | TRBJ1-1 | TRBV5-1 | 15 | CASSLDMEMNTEAFF | TGCGCCAGCAGCTTGGATATGGAGATGAACACTGAAGCTTTCTTT
NA | NA | TRBJ1-5 | TRBV6-5 | 16 | CASSYWVGGRNQPQHF | TGTGCCAGCAGTTACTGGGTAGGGGGACGTAATCAGCCCCAGCATTTT
TRBD1 | NA | TRBJ1-3 | TRBV4-1 | 20 | CASSQERVPTLRQGGNTIYF | TGCGCCAGCAGCCAAGAAAGAGTGCCCACACTCCGACAGGGTGGAAACACCATATATTTT
TRBD2 | NA | TRBJ2-7 | TRBV6-2/TRBV6-3 | 14 | CASSSLSSGYEQYF | TGTGCCAGCAGCAGTTTATCTAGCGGCTACGAGCAGTACTTC
NA | NA | TRBJ1-1 | TRBV5-4 | 12 | CASSRSTREAFF | TGTGCCAGCAGCCGATCAACCAGAGAAGCTTTCTTT
TRBD1 | NA | TRBJ1-5 | TRBV4-1 | 15 | CASSQRGQGYQPQHF | TGCGCCAGCAGCCAAAGGGGACAGGGGTATCAGCCCCAGCATTTT
NA | few | TRBJ1-3 | TRBV5-4 | 15 | CASSLETGRENTIYF | TGTGCCAGCAGCTTGGAAACAGGAAGGGAAAACACCATATATTTT
NA | NA | TRBJ2-2 | TRBV6-5 | 15 | CASIHDGLRTGELFF | TGTGCCAGCATCCATGACGGACTGAGGACCGGGGAGCTGTTTTTT
TRBD1 | once | TRBJ1-5 | TRBV27 | 18 | CASSPSGTGGWSNQPQHF | TGTGCCAGCAGTCCATCCGGGACAGGGGGATGGAGCAATCAGCCCCAGCATTTT
NA | once | TRBJ1-1 | TRBV29-1 | 12 | CSTDQGNTEAFF | TGCAGCACAGATCAGGGGAACACTGAAGCTTTCTTT
TRBD1 | NA | TRBJ1-6 | TRBV11-2 | 14 | CASSRDRGNSPLHF | TGTGCCAGCAGCCGGGACAGGGGAAATTCACCCCTCCACTTT
TRBD1 | NA | TRBJ2-3 | TRBV19 | 15 | CASRLGQGQTDTQYF | TGTGCCAGTAGGCTGGGACAGGGACAGACAGATACGCAGTATTTT
NA | NA | TRBJ1-3 | TRBV5-1 | 16 | CASSLGASNSGNTIYF | TGCGCCAGCAGCTTGGGGGCGTCTAACTCTGGAAACACCATATATTTT
TRBD1 | NA | TRBJ1-2 | TRBV4-1 | 16 | CASSRDGTELFYGYTF | TGCGCCAGCAGCCGGGACGGGACAGAGCTATTCTATGGCTACACCTTC
TRBD1 | NA | TRBJ1-2 | TRBV6-5 | 15 | CASNPTKGAWSGYTF | TGTGCCAGCAACCCGACAAAGGGGGCATGGAGTGGCTACACCTTC
NA | NA | TRBJ2-5 | TRBV9 | 13 | CASSPTVGETQYF | TGTGCCAGCAGCCCGACAGTCGGGGAGACCCAGTACTTC